This T cell receptor (beta chain) appears in the sequencing data of a study of CD8+CD57+ T cells in acquired aplastic anemia. Study at large: DNA per sorted CD4+ or CD8+ sample ranged about 0.17 to 30 ug, averaging around 3 ug.

The use of genomic DNA as template underpinned the TCR beta VDJ and CDR3 profiling. TCRdb re-called the reads through MiXCR, storing one row per CDR3 protein. The sample carries 150,000 to 180,000 distinct CDR3 sequences, 52% recorded once. This clonotype was seen repeatedly, ten times or more. Selection for sequencing was limited to patients who had shown CD8+CD57+ cell expansion by flow cytometry. Severe acquired aplastic anemia was the diagnosis recorded for all patients. This receptor was identified in a human donor with aplastic anemia. Sequencing was performed on sorted CD4+, CD8+, or CD8+CD57+ T cells (not recorded which) from PBMCs.

CDR3 sequence: CASSFIAGGPSTDTQYF. Written as DNA, the CDR3 is TGTGCCAGCAGCTTTATCGCGGGGGGGCCTAGCACAGATACGCAGTATTTT. The chain combines TRBV5-4 with TRBJ2-3; 9 bases fit TRBD2. CDR1 is SGHNT, CDR2 YYREEE, per germline (reference sequence). CDR3 length: 17 amino acids. Trimming at V came to 2 bases and at J to 0 bases, leaving 7 bases not matched to a gene.